This is a list of T cell receptor beta chains from one sample in a study of cytomegalovirus exposure and HLA in healthy donors. The data were produced by immunoSEQ multiplex PCR, yet TCRdb's version contains in-frame clones alone and is incomplete. Here the sample spans about 180,000 clones, approximately 81% being singletons. Sequencing used PBMCs. Receptors originate from a woman in her twenties or thirties in good health and CMV-seronegative. The conserved cysteine and the conserved F or W are not part of the CDR3 here. A D gene is named only where the DNA matches it firmly.

J,V,D,CDR3
TRBJ2-5,TRBV4-3,NA,ASSQGGGAIETQY
TRBJ2-4,TRBV5-1,TRBD1,ASSFGGDRDIGNIQY
TRBJ1-6,TRBV11-2,TRBD1,ASSLQGGSYNSPLH
TRBJ2-7,TRBV27,NA,ASSPRRFGEQY
TRBJ1-4,TRBV6-6,NA,ASRPTDRTTNEKLF
TRBJ1-2,TRBV5-1,NA,ASSPGGGGYGYT
TRBJ2-5,TRBV9,NA,ASSVQGSTHQETQY
TRBJ1-2,TRBV5-1,NA,ASSLAGEGIGYT
TRBJ2-1,TRBV5-4,TRBD2,ASSLASSSGGLYNEQF
TRBJ2-1,TRBV28,TRBD2,ASSPSGRALYNEQF
TRBJ2-7,TRBV2,TRBD1,ASSPPLDREKQY
TRBJ2-1,TRBV9,NA,ASSPASVGYNEQF
TRBJ2-7,TRBV7-2,NA,ASSRDSFFSYEQY
TRBJ2-2,TRBV29-1,NA,SVLRGNTGELF
TRBJ2-1,TRBV28,TRBD2,ASSDLAGVNEQF
TRBJ1-5,TRBV28,TRBD1,ASSSATGHQPQH
TRBJ1-5,TRBV10-2,NA,ASYDRNTGQPQH
TRBJ2-5,TRBV29-1,TRBD1,SVSGTGDLVGVETQY
TRBJ2-7,TRBV5-5,TRBD1,ASSQDRVGFMGMTYEQY
TRBJ2-2,TRBV9,NA,ASRHRDSNTGELF
TRBJ2-7,TRBV7-2,NA,ASSLSVLGGEQY
TRBJ2-1,TRBV27,NA,ASNRDRPLSYNEQF
TRBJ2-7,TRBV6-1,NA,ASSVTTEGAYEQY
TRBJ2-1,TRBV19,TRBD1,ASSIGTGHNEQF
TRBJ2-3,TRBV4-1,TRBD2,ASSLIAGGTTDTQY
TRBJ1-5,TRBV9,NA,ASSVEQSNQPQH
TRBJ1-1,TRBV7-6,NA,ASSLTGSNTEAF
TRBJ2-6,TRBV5-1,NA,ASSLASVSGANVLT
TRBJ2-1,TRBV5-1,TRBD2,ASTRLAGDNEQF
TRBJ1-2,TRBV28,NA,ASSSATGIGYT
TRBJ2-7,TRBV6-1,NA,ASSTLTSSSYEQY
TRBJ2-5,TRBV7-9,TRBD2,ATRTSGGWETQY
TRBJ2-3,TRBV9,NA,ASSVQEIKVPDTQY
TRBJ1-2,TRBV4-1,NA,ASSQDPGRVGYT
TRBJ2-7,TRBV6-4,TRBD1,ASSMGTGAQMYRKSEQY
TRBJ1-1,TRBV19,TRBD1,ASSIQGADTEAF
TRBJ1-1,TRBV30,NA,AWSVGGMNTEAF
TRBJ2-4,TRBV28,NA,ASSPDKLIQY
TRBJ2-3,TRBV10-3,TRBD2,AIGPRGTSGGTTDTQY
TRBJ2-1,TRBV11-3,TRBD1,ASSKGQVISYNEQF
TRBJ2-5,TRBV5-1,TRBD2,ASSLGTRGSRSETQY
TRBJ2-7,TRBV2,TRBD2,ASSGTRGEQY
TRBJ2-2,TRBV7-2,TRBD1,ASSYQGVTNTGELF
TRBJ2-1,TRBV2,NA,ASSESGVNEQF
TRBJ2-1,TRBV2,TRBD2,ASSEEGGTSNEQF
TRBJ2-4,TRBV11-1,TRBD2,ASSLVPWGRGAKNIQY
TRBJ2-7,TRBV6-6,NA,ASSHGQYEQY
TRBJ2-4,TRBV27,NA,ASSFGAKNIQY
TRBJ1-5,TRBV10-3,NA,AISESGGNQPQH
TRBJ2-7,TRBV27,NA,ASSFRGGEQY
TRBJ1-5,TRBV10-3,NA,AIRQANSNQPQH